This T cell receptor (beta chain) was sequenced in a study of cytomegalovirus exposure and HLA in healthy donors. Worth noting for this clone: Antigen specificity is unknown.

This PCR relied on a set of 60 Vbeta primers and 13 Jbeta primers. Profiling relied on immunoSEQ multiplex PCR, and the TCRdb table lists in-frame clones only, not all of them. The sample shows 55,000 to 65,000 clones, 70% to 75% of them seen only once. Points from the study as a whole: A further, later analysis showed that HLA-associated TCR beta chains (compared with equally common others) were more clonally expanded.

Germline V CDR1 and CDR2: SQVTM, ANQGSEA. The V segment lost 6 bases and the J segment 4 bases; nucleotides outside the gene matches: 11. The CDR3 loop spans 16 amino acids. The genes are TRBV29-1 and TRBJ2-2; 10 nucleotides agree with TRBD2. This receptor was obtained from a man aged 25 to 40 in good health and CMV-seropositive. Sequenced material: PBMCs. The CDR3 nucleotides are TGCAGCGTGAAACAGCGGGGGGGACCGGCCACCGGGGAGCTGTTTTTT. Amino acid sequence: CSVKQRGGPATGELFF.